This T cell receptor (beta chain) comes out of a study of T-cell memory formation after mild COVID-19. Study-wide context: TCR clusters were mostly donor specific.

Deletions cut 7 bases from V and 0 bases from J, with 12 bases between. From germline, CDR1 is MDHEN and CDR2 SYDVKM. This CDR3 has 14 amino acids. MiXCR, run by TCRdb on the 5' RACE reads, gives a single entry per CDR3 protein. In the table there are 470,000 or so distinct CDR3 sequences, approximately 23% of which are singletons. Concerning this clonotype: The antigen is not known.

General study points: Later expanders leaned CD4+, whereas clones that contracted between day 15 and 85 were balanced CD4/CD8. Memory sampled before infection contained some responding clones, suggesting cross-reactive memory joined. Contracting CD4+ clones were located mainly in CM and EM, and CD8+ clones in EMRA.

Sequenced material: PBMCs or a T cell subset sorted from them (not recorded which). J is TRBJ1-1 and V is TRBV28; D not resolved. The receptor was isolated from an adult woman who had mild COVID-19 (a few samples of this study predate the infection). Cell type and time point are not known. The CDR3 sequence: CASTLRVVNTEAFF. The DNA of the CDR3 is TGTGCCAGCACCCTACGGGTTGTGAACACTGAAGCTTTCTTT. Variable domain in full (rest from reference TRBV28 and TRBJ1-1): DVKVTQSSRYLVKRTGEKVFLECVQDMDHENMFWYRQDPGLGLRLIYFSYDVKMKEKGDIPEGYSVSREKKERFSLILESASTNQTSMYLCASTLRVVNTEAFFGQGTRLTVV.